These 4 T cell receptor beta chains were all obtained from the same sample, sequenced in a study of T cell clonotyping in hematopoietic cell transplantation (dated by TCRdb to about 2021). Read against the paper, the sample's time point label means: recipient sample about 28 days before transplant, after cytoreduction. The library was obtained by the immunoSEQ multiplex PCR assay. The table comes from immuneACCESS by way of TCRdb, which keeps in-frame sequences with V and J called. Part of the clones is missing from these tables; in studies checked, under half for an unresolved V gene and the rest for unknown reasons. A total of around 16,000 clones appear in this sample, roughly 93% of them only once. The ten top clones hold 1.5% to 2% of the sample. The material sequenced was peripheral blood mononuclear cells, taken before stem cell transplant. These receptors were taken from a man aged 18-30 years with biphenotypic leukemia. Some clones in this sample may be carry-over from other donors' samples.

Turning to this clone: The sample carries other DNA sequences with the same CDR3. V is TRBV5-6 and J is TRBJ2-7; no firm D call. Per germline, CDR1 SGHDT and CDR2 YYEEEE. The CDR3 consists of 13 residues. V was clipped by 2 bases and J by 1 base, with 7 bases between them. CDR3 nucleotide sequence: TGTGCCAGCAGCTTCGGACGGTCCTACGAGCAGTACTTC. Its protein is CASSFGRSYEQYF.

The rearrangement uses TRBV25-1 and TRBJ2-5, with 10 bases lining up with TRBD1. V lost 1 base, J lost 4 bases, and 6 bases stayed unmatched. The CDR3 loop spans 16 amino acids. From germline, CDR1 is MGHDK and CDR2 SYGVNS. The CDR3 protein is CASSEFRDRGGETQYF. CDR3 DNA sequence: TGTGCCAGCAGTGAATTCCGGGACAGGGGAGGAGAGACCCAGTACTTC.

The chain is built from TRBV5-1 and TRBJ1-2, with D maybe TRBD1 (5 bases). Germline CDR1 is SGHRS and CDR2 is YFSETQ. The CDR3 spans 14 residues. V was trimmed by 3 bases and J by 1 base, leaving 10 bases between them. The chain's CDR3 is CASSSWDVNYGYTF. The CDR3 nucleotides are TGCGCCAGCAGCTCATGGGACGTTAACTATGGCTACACCTTC.

The chain carries TRBV19 and TRBJ2-7, with D possibly TRBD2 on 6 matching bases. The ends were cut back, 0 bases at V and 7 bases at J, with 16 bases in the middle. Germline values: CDR1 LNHDA, CDR2 SQIVND (reference sequence). The CDR3 has 15 residues. CDR3 bases: TGTGCCAGTAGTATAGATCCCGGATCAGCGGGTGAGCAGTACTTC. It specifies CASSIDPGSAGEQYF.